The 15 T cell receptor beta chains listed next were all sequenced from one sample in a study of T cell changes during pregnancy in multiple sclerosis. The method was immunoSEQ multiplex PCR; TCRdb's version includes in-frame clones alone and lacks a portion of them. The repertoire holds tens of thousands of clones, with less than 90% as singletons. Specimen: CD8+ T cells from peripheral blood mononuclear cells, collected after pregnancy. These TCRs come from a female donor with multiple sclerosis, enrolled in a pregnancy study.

The CDR3, as DNA: TGTGCCAGCAGCATGGGGGGGGACCCTCGAACCTACACCTTC. Translated: CASSMGGDPRTYTF. This rearrangement joins TRBV7-9 to TRBJ1-2; D may be TRBD1 (5 bases). The CDR3 loop spans 14 amino acids. Germline values: CDR1 SEHNR, CDR2 FQNEAQ (reference sequence). The ends were cut back, 5 bases at V and 10 bases at J, with 20 bases in the middle.

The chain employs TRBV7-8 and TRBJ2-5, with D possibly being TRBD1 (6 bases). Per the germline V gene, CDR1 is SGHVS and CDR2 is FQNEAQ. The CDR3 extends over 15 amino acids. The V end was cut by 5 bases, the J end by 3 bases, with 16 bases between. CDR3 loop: CASSPRLRGKETQYF. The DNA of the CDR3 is TGTGCCAGCAGCCCAAGACTCAGGGGAAAAGAGACCCAGTACTTC.

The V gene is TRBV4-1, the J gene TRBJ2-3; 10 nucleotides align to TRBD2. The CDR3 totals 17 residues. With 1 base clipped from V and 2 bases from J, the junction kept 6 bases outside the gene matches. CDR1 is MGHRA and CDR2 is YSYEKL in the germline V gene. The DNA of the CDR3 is TGCGCCAGCAGCCAAGGAAGCCTAGCGGGAGTCACAGATACGCAGTATTTT. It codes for CASSQGSLAGVTDTQYF.

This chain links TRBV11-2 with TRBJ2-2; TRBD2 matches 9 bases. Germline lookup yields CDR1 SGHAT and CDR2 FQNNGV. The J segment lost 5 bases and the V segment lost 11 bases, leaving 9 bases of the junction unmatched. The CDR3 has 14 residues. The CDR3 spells CAGISGSGTGELFF. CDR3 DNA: TGTGCCGGAATTAGCGGGAGCGGGACCGGGGAGCTGTTTTTT.

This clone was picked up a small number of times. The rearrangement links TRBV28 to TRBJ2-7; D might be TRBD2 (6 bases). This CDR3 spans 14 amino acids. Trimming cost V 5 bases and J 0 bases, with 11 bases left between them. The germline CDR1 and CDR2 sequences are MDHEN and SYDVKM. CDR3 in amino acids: CASSPRGTSYEQYF. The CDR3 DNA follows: TGTGCCAGCAGTCCGCGGGGAACCTCCTACGAGCAGTACTTC.

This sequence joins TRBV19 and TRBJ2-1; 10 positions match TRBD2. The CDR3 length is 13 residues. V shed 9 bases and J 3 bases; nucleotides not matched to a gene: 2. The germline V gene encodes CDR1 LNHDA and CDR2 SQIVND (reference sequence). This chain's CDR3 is CASGTSVYNEQFF. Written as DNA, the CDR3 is TGTGCCAGCGGGACTAGCGTCTACAATGAGCAGTTCTTC. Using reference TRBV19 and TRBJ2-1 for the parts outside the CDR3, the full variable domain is DGGITQSPKYLFRKEGQNVTLSCEQNLNHDAMYWYRQDPGQGLRLIYYSQIVNDFQKGDIAEGYSVSREKKESFPLTVTSAQKNPTAFYLCASGTSVYNEQFFGPGTRLTVL.

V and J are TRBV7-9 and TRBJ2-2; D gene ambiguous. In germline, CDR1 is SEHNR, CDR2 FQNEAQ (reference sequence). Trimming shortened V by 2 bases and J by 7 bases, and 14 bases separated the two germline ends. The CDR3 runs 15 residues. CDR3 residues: CASSLTDTAGGELFF. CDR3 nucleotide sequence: TGTGCCAGCAGCTTAACAGACACTGCCGGCGGGGAGCTGTTTTTT.

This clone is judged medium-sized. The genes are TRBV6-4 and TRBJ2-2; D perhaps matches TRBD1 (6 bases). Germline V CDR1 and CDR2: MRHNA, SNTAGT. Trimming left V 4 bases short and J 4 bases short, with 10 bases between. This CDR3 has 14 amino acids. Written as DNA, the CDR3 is TGTGCCAGCAGTGCACAGGGTCCCACCGGGGAGCTGTTTTTT. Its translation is CASSAQGPTGELFF.

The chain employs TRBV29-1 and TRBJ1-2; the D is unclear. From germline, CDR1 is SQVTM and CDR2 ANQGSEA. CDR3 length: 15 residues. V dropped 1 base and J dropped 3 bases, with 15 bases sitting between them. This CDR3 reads CSVEVLGRSHYGYTF. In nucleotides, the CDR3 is TGCAGCGTTGAAGTTCTAGGTCGCAGTCACTATGGCTACACCTTC.

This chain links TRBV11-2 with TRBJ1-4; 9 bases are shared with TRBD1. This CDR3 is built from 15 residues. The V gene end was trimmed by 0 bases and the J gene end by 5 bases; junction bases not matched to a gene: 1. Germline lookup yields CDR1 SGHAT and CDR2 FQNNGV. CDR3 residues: CASSLETGGNEKLFF. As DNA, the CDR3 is TGTGCCAGCAGCTTAGAGACAGGGGGAAATGAAAAACTGTTTTTT.

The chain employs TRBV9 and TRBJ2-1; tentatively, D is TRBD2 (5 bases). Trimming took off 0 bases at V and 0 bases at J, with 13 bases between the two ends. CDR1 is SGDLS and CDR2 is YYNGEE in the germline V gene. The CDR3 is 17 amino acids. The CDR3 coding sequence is TGTGCCAGCAGCGTAGGGGGAGCCCCGAGCTCCTACAATGAGCAGTTCTTC. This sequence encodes CASSVGGAPSSYNEQFF.

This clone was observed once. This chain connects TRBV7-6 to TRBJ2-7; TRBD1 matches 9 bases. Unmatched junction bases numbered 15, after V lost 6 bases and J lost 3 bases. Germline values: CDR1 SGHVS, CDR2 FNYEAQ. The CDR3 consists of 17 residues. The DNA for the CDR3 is TGTGCCAGCAGACAGGGGGCGGAGAAGCGGGTTTACTACGAGCAGTACTTC. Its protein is CASRQGAEKRVYYEQYF. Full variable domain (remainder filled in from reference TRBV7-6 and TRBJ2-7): GAGVSQSPRYKVTKRGQDVALRCDPISGHVSLYWYRQALGQGPEFLTYFNYEAQQDKSGLPNDRFSAERPEGSISTLTIQRTEQRDSAMYRCASRQGAEKRVYYEQYFGPGTRLTVT.

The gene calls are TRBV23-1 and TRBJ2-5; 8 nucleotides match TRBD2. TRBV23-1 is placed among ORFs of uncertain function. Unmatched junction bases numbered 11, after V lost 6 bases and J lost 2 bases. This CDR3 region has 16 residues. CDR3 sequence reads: CASSSVREGPQETQYF. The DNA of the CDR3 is TGCGCCAGCAGCTCAGTTCGGGAGGGCCCTCAAGAGACCCAGTACTTC.

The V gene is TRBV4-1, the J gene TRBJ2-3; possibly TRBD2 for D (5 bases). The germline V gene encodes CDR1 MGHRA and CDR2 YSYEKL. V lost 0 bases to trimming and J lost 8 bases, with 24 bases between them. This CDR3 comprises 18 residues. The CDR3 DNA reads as TGCGCCAGCAGCCAAGAGTTCGGACTGCTGACCCCCCGGGGTACGCAGTATTTT. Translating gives CASSQEFGLLTPRGTQYF.

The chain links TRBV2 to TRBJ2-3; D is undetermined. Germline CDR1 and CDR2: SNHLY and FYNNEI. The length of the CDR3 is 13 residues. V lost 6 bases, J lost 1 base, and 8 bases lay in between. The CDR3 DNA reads TGTGCCAGCAGCGCACTTGGCACAGATACGCAGTATTTT. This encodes CASSALGTDTQYF.